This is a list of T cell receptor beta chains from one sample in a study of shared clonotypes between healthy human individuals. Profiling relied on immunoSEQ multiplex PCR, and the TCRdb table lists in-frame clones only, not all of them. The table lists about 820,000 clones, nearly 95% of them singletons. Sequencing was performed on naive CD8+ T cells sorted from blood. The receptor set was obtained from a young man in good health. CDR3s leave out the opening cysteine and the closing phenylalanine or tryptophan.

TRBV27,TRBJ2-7,ASSLSIGTVNYEQY
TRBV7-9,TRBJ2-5,ASSASGSQETQY
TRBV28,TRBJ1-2,ASSPRENYGYT
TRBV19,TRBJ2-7,ASSPGTHYEQY
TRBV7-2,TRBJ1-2,ASSLAQSLYGYT
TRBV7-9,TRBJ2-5,ASSLGTRDTHQETQY
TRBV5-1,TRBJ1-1,ASSLGRDRSDTEAF
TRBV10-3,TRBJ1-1,ASRLGVLTEAF
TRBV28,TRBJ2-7,ASRPGLEFYEQY
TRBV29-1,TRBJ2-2,SVETGSYAGELF
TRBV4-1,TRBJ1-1,ASSQTLGTEAF
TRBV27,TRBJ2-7,ASSLVSGGLEQY
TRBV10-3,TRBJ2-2,AISSGLAGTNTGELF
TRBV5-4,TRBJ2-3,ASSPQSGSTDTQY
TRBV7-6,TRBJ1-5,ASSAGGSNQPQH
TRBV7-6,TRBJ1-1,ASSLVAVNTEAF
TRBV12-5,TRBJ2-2,ASGLSLAGAPGELF
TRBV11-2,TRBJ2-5,ASGVWGQETQY
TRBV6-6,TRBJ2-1,ASSYSQGSYNEQF
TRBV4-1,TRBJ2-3,ASSQGAIAVLDTQY
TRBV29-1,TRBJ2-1,SAEGWGSYNEQF
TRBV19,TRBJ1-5,ASNITEMSWVTQPQH
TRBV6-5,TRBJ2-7,ASSDVGTSREQY
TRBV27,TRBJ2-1,ASGPQRSYNEQF
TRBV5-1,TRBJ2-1,ASSAGTSGYNEQF
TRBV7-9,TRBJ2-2,ASSLAPGTLAGELF
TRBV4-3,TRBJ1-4,ASSQDRGMDEKLF
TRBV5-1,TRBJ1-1,ASSPTLNTEAF
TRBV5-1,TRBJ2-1,ASSSYGTSGNTLYNEQF
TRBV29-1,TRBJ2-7,SVLAGAYEQY
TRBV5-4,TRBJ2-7,ASSLEGANEQY
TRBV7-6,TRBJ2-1,ASSLAGGTDEQF
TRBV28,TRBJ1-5,ASRTGISNQPQH
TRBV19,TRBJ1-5,ASTMGGQGQQPQH
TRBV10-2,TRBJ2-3,ASSEPRTSGRTDTQY